This T cell receptor beta chain comes out of a study of breast tumors, draining lymph nodes, adjacent tissues. Study-wide results and caveats: Compared with basal-like, luminal-like tumors shared significantly more repertoire with nontumor tissue. The lymph node origin of tumor T cells was framed as consistent with a hypothesis, not demonstrated. Compared with lymph nodes, tumors were less diverse; compared with nontumor tissue, more. Data fit most tumor T cells coming from lymph node, expanding in tumor.

This clonotype was seen many times. The antigen is undetermined. A single record per CDR3 protein comes from TCRdb applying MiXCR to the multiplex PCR reads. The sample has about 270,000 distinct CDR3 sequences, around 30% seen once. Axillary draining lymph nodes of breast cancer patients supplied the node samples. Sample: axillary lymph node tissue. This receptor was obtained from a female donor with breast cancer. Some clones in this sample may be carry-over from other donors' samples.

CDR3 residues: CASSWTSGRADTQYF. CDR3 nucleotide sequence: TGTGCCAGCAGCTGGACTAGCGGGAGAGCAGATACGCAGTATTTT. J is TRBJ2-3 and V is TRBV14; TRBD2 aligns across 13 bases. V shed 5 bases and J 4 bases; nucleotides not matched to a gene: 3. The CDR3 extends over 15 amino acids. Germline-derived CDR1 and CDR2 are SGHDN and FVKESK.